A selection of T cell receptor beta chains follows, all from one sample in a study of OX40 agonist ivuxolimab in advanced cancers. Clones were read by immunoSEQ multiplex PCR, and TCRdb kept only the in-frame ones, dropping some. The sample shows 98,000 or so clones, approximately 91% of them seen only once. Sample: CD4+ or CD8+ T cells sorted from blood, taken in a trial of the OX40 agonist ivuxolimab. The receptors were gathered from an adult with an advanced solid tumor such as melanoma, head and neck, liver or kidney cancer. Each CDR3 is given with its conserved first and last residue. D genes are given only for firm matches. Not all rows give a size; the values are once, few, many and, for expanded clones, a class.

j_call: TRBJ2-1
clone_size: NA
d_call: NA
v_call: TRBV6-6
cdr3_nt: TGTGCCTCGAAGGGGGGCTACAATGAGCAGTTCTTC
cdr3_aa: CASKGGYNEQFF

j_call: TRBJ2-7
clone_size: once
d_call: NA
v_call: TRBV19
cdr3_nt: TGTGCCAGTAACCCGGGAGACCGGCACGAGCAGTACTTC
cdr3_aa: CASNPGDRHEQYF

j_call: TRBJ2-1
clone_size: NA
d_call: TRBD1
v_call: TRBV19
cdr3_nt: TGTGCCACCCTCAGGGACAGAGACAATGAGCAGTTCTTC
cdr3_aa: CATLRDRDNEQFF

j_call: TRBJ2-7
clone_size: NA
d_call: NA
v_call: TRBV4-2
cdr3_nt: TGTGCCAGCAGCCAAGTCGGGAGCGCCCACTACGAGCAGTACTTC
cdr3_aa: CASSQVGSAHYEQYF

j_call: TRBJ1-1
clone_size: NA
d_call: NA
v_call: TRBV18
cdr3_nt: TGTGCCAGCTCACCTAGTCCAGGGAGAGTAACGAGCACTGAAGCTTTCTTT
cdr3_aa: CASSPSPGRVTSTEAFF

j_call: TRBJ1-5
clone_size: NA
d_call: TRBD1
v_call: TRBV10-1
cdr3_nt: TGCGCCAGCAGTGAGGAACAGGGGAGCCAGCCCCAGCATTTT
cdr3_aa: CASSEEQGSQPQHF

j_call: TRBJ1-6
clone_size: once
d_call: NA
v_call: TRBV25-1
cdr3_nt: TGTGCCAGCAGTGAAGTGGACGGGGGGACACCCCTCCACTTT
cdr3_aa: CASSEVDGGTPLHF

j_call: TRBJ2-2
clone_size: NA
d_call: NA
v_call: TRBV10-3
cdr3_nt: TGTGCCTCGAGGCGGGACAACTCGAACACCGGGGAGCTGTTTTTT
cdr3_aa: CASRRDNSNTGELFF

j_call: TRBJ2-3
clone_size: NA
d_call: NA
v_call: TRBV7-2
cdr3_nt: TGTGCCAGCAGCGCTCCTAGCACAGATACGCAGTATTTT
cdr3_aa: CASSAPSTDTQYF

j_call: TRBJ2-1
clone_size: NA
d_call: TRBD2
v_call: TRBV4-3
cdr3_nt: TGCGCCAGCAGCCCGTCCGGGACTACAGACAATGAGCAGTTCTTC
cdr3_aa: CASSPSGTTDNEQFF

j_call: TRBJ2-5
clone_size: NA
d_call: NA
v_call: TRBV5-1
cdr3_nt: TGCGCCAGCAGCCAGGCAGGCAGACTTTTGGGAGAGACCCAGTACTTC
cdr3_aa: CASSQAGRLLGETQYF

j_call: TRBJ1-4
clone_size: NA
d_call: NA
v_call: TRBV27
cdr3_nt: TGTGCCAGCGGCCCTCAGGGTGGGGAAAAACTGTTTTTT
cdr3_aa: CASGPQGGEKLFF

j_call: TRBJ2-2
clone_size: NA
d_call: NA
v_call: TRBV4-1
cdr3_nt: TGCGCCAGCAGCCAAATCCAAGTCTGGAACACCGGGGAGCTGTTTTTT
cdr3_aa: CASSQIQVWNTGELFF

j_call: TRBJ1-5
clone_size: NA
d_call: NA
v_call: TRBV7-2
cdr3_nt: TGTGCCAGCAGCTCGCGGACGTCTGGGCCCCAGCATTTT
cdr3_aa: CASSSRTSGPQHF

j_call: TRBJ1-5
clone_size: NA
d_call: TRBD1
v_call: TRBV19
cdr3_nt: TGTGCCAGTAGTATCTTGGGACAGGGGGCAGGAAATCAGCCCCAGCATTTT
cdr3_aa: CASSILGQGAGNQPQHF

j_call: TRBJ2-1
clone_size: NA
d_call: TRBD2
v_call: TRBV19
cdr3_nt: TGTGCCAGTAGTATCGGGCTGCGGGAGGACTACAATGAGCAGTTCTTC
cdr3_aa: CASSIGLREDYNEQFF

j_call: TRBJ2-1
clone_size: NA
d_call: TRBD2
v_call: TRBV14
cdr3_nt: TGTGCCAGCAGCCCTCCGGGGATAGCGGGAGTGGGTGAGCAGTTCTTC
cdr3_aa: CASSPPGIAGVGEQFF

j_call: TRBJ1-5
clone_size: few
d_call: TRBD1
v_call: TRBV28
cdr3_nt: TGTGCCACCATCTCACAGGGGGATCAGCCCCAGCATTTT
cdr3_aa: CATISQGDQPQHF

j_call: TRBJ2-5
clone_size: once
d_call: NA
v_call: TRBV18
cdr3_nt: TGTGCCAGCTCACCGGAGAGGGAGACCCAGTACTTC
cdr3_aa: CASSPERETQYF

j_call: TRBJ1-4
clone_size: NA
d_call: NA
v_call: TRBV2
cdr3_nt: TGTGCCAGCTCGTGGAGGGGGACTAATGAAAAACTGTTTTTT
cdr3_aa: CASSWRGTNEKLFF

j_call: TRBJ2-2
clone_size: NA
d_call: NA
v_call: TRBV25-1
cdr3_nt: TGTGCCAGCAGTGATAACGGGCTCACCGGGGAGCTGTTTTTT
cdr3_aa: CASSDNGLTGELFF

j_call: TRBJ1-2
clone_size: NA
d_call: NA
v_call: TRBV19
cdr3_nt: TGTGCCAGTAGTATTCGGACAGCTAACTATGGCTACACCTTC
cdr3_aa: CASSIRTANYGYTF

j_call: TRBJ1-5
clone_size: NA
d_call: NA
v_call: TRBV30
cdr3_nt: TGTGCCTGGAGTAAGGATAGCAATCAGCCCCAGCATTTT
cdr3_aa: CAWSKDSNQPQHF

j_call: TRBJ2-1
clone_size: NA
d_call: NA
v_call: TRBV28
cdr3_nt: TGTGCCAGCAGCCCCGGGGCGTTAGGTCCGAATGAGCAGTTCTTC
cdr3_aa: CASSPGALGPNEQFF

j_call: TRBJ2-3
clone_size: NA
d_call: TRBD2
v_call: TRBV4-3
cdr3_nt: TGCGCCAGCAGCCAAGCTTGGGCGGGAGCAGGGGATACGCAGTATTTT
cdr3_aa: CASSQAWAGAGDTQYF

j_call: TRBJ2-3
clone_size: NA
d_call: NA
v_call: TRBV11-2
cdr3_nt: TGTGCCAGCAGTTCAGGAGCCGGCACAGATACGCAGTATTTT
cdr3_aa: CASSSGAGTDTQYF

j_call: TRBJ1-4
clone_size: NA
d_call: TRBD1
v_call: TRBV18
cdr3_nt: TGTGCCAGCTCACCGGGACAGGGTCGAGAAAAACTGTTTTTT
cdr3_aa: CASSPGQGREKLFF

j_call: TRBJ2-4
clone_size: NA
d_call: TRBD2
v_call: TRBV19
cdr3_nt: TGTGCCACCCAGTCCGCTGGGCGGGGGGTAGCCAAAAACATTCAGTACTTC
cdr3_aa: CATQSAGRGVAKNIQYF

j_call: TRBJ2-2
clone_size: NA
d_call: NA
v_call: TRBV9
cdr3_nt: TGTGCCAGCAGCGCGTATTATAACACCGGGGAGCTGTTTTTT
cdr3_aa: CASSAYYNTGELFF

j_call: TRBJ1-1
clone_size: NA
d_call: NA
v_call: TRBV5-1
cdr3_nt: TGCGCCAGCAGCCCTCAGGGGACTGAAGCTTTCTTT
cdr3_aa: CASSPQGTEAFF

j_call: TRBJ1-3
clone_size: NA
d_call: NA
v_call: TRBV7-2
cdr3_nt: TGTGCCAGCACCCAAGGGGGGGGTGACACCATATATTTT
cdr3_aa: CASTQGGGDTIYF

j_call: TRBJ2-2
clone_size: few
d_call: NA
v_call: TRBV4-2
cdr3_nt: TGTGCCAGCAGCCAAGTGTCCACCGGGGAGCTGTTTTTT
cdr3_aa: CASSQVSTGELFF

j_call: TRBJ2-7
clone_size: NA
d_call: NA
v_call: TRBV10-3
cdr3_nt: TGTGCCACAACACCGGGACAAGTATCCCGATGGTTTTCCTACGAGCAGTACTTC
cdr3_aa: CATTPGQVSRWFSYEQYF

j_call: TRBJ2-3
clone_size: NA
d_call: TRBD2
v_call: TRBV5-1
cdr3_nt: TGCGCCAGCAGCTCACTCTCTAGCGGGCCCACAGATACGCAGTATTTT
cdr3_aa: CASSSLSSGPTDTQYF

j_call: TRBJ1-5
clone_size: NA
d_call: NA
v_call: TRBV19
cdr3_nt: TGTGCCAGTAGTATAGAAGTAAGCAATCAGCCCCAGCATTTT
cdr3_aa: CASSIEVSNQPQHF

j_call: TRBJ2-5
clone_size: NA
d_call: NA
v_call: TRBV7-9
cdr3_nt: TGTGCCAGCAGCTTTCTTTCGGGGGGCGGAGAGACCCAGTACTTC
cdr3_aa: CASSFLSGGGETQYF

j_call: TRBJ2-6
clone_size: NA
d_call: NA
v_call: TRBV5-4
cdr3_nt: TGTGCCAGCAGCGGCATTCAGAGCTCTGGGGCCAACGTCCTGACTTTC
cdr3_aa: CASSGIQSSGANVLTF

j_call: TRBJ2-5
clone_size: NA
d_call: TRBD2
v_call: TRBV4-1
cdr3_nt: TGCGCCAGCAGCCAAGAGACTAGCGGGTTCCGGGGGGAGACCCAGTACTTC
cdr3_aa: CASSQETSGFRGETQYF

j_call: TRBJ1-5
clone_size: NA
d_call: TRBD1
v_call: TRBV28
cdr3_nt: TGTGCCAGCAGTTTATGGGGACAGGACAATCAGCCCCAGCATTTT
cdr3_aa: CASSLWGQDNQPQHF

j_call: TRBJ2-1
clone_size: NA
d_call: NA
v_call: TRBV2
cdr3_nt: TGTGCCAGCAGCGGTGGGTTCGAACTAGGGAGTCGGGATGAGCAGTTCTTC
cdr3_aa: CASSGGFELGSRDEQFF

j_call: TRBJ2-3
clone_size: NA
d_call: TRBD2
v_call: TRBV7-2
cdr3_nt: TGTGCCAGCAGCCGCCTTTCCCCTAGCGGGGCAGATACGCAGTATTTT
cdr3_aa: CASSRLSPSGADTQYF

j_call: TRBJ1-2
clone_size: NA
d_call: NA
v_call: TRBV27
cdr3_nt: TGTGCCAGCAGTTTATCGTGGGCGAACTATGGCTACACCTTC
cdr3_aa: CASSLSWANYGYTF

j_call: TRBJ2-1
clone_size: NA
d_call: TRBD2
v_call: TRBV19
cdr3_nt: TGTGCCAGTCGGTTCCTAGCGGGGGGGAGCTCCTACAATGAGCAGTTCTTC
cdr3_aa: CASRFLAGGSSYNEQFF

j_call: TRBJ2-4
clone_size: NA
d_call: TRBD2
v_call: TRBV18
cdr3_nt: TGTGCCAGCTCACTTATAGCGGGAGGGTCGGAAAACATTCAGTACTTC
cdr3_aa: CASSLIAGGSENIQYF